The entry below gives a single TCR beta chain sequence along with its context. Its antigen is still unknown. These data originate in a study of Ad26.COV2.S vaccination and SARS-CoV-2 variants. Study-level results: Estimates derived from TCR breadth and depth analyses may have underestimated total T cell responses.

Treatment described: about 20 received Ad26.COV2.S at low or high dose, single or two shots; about 5 received placebo; per-sample allocation not given. Samples came from day 63 after the first vaccine or placebo injection. The assay was immunoSEQ multiplex PCR, and TCRdb's table has in-frame clones only and misses some. The sample contains roughly 450,000 clones, 75% to 95% of which appear only once. V was pared by 0 bases and J by 0 bases, with 14 bases between. This CDR3 is built from 17 residues. Germline lookup yields CDR1 SGDLS and CDR2 YYNGEE. Sequenced here: peripheral blood, sampled in a trial of Ad26.COV2.S vaccine versus placebo. V and J are TRBV9 and TRBJ2-3; tentatively, D is TRBD2 (5 bases). The source is a person aged 18-65 years who received the Ad26.COV2.S COVID-19 vaccine or a placebo. The CDR3 region has the DNA TGTGCCAGCAGCGTAGACCTACTAGGAGCTAGCACAGATACGCAGTATTTT. This sequence encodes CASSVDLLGASTDTQYF. Using reference TRBV9 and TRBJ2-3 for the parts outside the CDR3, the full variable domain is DSGVTQTPKHLITATGQRVTLRCSPRSGDLSVYWYQQSLDQGLQFLIQYYNGEERAKGNILERFSAQQFPDLHSELNLSSLELGDSALYFCASSVDLLGASTDTQYFGPGTRLTVL.